This T cell receptor beta chain was observed in a study of early T cells in non-severe SARS-CoV-2 infection. Study overall: Bulk RNA from unsorted whole blood was sequenced; chains were unpaired.

This clonotype was recorded many times. This CDR3 is built from 17 residues. V lost 1 base to trimming and J lost 0 bases; unmatched junction nucleotides: 8. CDR1 and CDR2 from the germline V gene are SEHNR and FQNEAQ (reference sequence). TCRdb reanalysed the 5' RACE reads using MiXCR and keeps one entry per CDR3 protein. The table has about 18,000 distinct CDR3 sequences, around 5.9% seen once. The specimen sequenced was whole blood. The source of this sequence is an adult who was a healthcare worker with PCR-confirmed SARS-CoV-2 infection or an uninfected control (not recorded which). The chain couples TRBV7-9 to TRBJ2-7; 8 bases match TRBD2. In DNA form, the CDR3 reads TGTGCCAGCAGCTTAGGAGAACGAAGCGGGAGCTCCTACGAGCAGTACTTC. Residues: CASSLGERSGSSYEQYF.